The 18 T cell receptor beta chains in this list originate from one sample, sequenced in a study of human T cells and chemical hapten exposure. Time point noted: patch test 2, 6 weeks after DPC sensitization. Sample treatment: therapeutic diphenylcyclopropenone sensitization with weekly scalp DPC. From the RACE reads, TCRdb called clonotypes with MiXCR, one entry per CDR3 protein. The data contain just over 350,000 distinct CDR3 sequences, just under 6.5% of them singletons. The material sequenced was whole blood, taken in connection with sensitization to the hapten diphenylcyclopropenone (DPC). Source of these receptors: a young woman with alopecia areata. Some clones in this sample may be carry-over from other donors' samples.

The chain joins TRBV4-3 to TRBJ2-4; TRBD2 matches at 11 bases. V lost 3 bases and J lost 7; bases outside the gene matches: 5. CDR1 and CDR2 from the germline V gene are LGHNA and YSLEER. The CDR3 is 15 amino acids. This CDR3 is CASSHLLAGDNIQYF. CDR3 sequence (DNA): TGCGCCAGCAGCCACCTACTAGCGGGGGACAACATTCAGTACTTC.

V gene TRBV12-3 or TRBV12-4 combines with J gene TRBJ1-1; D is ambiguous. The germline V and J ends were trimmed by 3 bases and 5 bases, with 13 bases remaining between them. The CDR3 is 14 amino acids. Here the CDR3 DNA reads TGTGCCAGCAGTTTCGGGGAATTTGGGACTGAAGCTTTCTTT. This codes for CASSFGEFGTEAFF.

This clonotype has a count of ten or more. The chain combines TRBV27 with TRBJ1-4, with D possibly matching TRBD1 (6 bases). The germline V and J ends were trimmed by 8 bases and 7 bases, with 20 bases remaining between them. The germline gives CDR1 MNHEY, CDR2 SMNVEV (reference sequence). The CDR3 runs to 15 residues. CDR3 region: CASGATGRVGEKLFF. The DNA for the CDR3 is TGTGCCAGCGGCGCTACAGGGAGGGTGGGTGAAAAACTGTTTTTT.

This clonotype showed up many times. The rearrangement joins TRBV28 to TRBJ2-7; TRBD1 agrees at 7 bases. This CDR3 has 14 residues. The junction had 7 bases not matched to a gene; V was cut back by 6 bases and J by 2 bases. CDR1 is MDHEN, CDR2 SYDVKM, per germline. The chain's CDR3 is CASRLGQATYEQYF. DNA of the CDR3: TGTGCCAGCAGACTCGGACAGGCCACCTACGAGCAGTACTTC.

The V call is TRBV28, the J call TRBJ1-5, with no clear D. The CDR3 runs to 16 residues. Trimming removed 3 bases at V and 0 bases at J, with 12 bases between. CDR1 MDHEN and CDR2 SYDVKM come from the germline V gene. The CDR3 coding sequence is TGTGCCAGCAGTTTGGGCAGGCGAGGTAGCAATCAGCCCCAGCATTTT. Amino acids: CASSLGRRGSNQPQHF.

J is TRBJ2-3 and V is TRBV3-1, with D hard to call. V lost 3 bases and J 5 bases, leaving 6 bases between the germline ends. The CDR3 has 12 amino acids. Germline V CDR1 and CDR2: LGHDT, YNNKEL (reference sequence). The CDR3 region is CASSQGEDTQYF. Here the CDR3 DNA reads TGTGCCAGCAGCCAGGGTGAAGATACGCAGTATTTT.

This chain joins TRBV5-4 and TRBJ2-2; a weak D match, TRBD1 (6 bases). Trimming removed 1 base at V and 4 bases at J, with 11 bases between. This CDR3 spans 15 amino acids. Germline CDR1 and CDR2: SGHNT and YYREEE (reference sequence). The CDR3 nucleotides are TGTGCCAGCAGCTTGAGGCAGGGGTTCACCGGGGAGCTGTTTTTT. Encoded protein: CASSLRQGFTGELFF. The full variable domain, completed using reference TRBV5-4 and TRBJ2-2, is ETGVTQSPTHLIKTRGQQVTLRCSSQSGHNTVSWYQQALGQGPQFIFQYYREEENGRGNFPPRFSGLQFPNYSSELNVNALELDDSALYLCASSLRQGFTGELFFGEGSRLTVL.

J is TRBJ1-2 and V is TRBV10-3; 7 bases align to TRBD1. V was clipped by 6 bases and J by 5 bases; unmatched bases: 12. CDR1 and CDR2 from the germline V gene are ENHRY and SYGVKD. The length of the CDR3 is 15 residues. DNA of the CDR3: TGTGCCATCAGATCGGATAACAGGGGAATGTATGGCTACACCTTC. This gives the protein CAIRSDNRGMYGYTF.

CDR3 DNA sequence: TGTGCCATCAGTGAGTCCATCTTAGGACTAGCCCCCGGGGAGCTGTTTTTT. Translation: CAISESILGLAPGELFF. The chain links TRBV10-3 to TRBJ2-2; 8 bases fit TRBD2. Germline assignment: CDR1 ENHRY and CDR2 SYGVKD. J was trimmed by 6 bases and V by 0 bases; bases with no gene match: 9. The CDR3 is made up of 17 amino acids.

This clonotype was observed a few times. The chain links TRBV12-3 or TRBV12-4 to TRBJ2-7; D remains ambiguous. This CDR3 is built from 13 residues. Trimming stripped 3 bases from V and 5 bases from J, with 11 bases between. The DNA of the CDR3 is TGTGCCAGCAGTTTTTCTACACGGGACGAGCAGTACTTC. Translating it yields CASSFSTRDEQYF.

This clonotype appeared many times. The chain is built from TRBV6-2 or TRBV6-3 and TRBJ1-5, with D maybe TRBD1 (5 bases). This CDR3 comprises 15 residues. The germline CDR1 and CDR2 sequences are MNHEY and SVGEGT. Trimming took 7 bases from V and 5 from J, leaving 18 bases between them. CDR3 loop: CASINGASSHQPQHF. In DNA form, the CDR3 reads TGTGCCAGCATCAACGGGGCGAGCTCTCATCAGCCCCAGCATTTT.

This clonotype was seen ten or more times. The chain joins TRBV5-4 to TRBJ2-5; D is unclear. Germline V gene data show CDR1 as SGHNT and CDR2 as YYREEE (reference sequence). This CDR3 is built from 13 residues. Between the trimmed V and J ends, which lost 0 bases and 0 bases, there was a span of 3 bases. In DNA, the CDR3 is TGTGCCAGCAGCTTGGTCAACCAAGAGACCCAGTACTTC. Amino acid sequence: CASSLVNQETQYF.

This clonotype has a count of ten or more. The CDR3 spells CASSQDPGQVYGYTF. CDR3 DNA: TGCGCCAGCAGCCAAGATCCGGGACAGGTCTATGGCTACACCTTC. The rearrangement links TRBV4-1 to TRBJ1-2; the match to TRBD1 covers 8 bases. Losses at the gene ends were 0 bases for V and 4 bases for J; bases not matched to a gene: 4. Germline V gene data show CDR1 as MGHRA and CDR2 as YSYEKL. CDR3 size: 15 residues.

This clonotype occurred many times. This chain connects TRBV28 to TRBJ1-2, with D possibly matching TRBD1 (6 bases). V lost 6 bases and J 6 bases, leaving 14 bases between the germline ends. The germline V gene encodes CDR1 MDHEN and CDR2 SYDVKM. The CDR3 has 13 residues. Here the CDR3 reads CASSRAGANGYTF. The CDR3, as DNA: TGTGCCAGCAGCCGCGCAGGGGCCAATGGCTACACCTTC.

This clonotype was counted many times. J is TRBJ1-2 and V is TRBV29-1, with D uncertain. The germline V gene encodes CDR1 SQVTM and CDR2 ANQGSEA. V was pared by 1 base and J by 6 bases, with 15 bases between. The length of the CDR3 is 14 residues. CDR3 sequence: CSVEAVKGLNGYTF. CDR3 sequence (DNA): TGCAGCGTTGAAGCCGTGAAAGGACTAAATGGCTACACCTTC.

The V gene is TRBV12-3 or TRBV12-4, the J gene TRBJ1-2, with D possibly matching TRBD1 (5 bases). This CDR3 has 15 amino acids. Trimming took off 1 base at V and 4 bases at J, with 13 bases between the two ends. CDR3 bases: TGTGCCAGCAGTTTAGGCAGGGACTATGCCTATGGCTACACCTTC. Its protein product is CASSLGRDYAYGYTF.

The CDR3 spells CASSPRQGGTDTQYF. Written as DNA, the CDR3 is TGTGCCAGCAGCCCCCGACAGGGGGGGACAGATACGCAGTATTTT. The V gene is TRBV9, the J gene TRBJ2-3, with 9 nucleotides matching TRBD1. CDR3 length: 15 amino acids. The germline V gene encodes CDR1 SGDLS and CDR2 YYNGEE. Trimming removed 4 bases from V and 3 bases from J; junction bases left unmatched: 6.

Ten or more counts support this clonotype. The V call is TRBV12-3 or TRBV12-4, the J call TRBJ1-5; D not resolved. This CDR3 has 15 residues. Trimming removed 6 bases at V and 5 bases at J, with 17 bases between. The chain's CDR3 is CASSPVGSLYQPQHF. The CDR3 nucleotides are TGTGCCAGCAGCCCTGTCGGCAGCCTATATCAGCCCCAGCATTTT.